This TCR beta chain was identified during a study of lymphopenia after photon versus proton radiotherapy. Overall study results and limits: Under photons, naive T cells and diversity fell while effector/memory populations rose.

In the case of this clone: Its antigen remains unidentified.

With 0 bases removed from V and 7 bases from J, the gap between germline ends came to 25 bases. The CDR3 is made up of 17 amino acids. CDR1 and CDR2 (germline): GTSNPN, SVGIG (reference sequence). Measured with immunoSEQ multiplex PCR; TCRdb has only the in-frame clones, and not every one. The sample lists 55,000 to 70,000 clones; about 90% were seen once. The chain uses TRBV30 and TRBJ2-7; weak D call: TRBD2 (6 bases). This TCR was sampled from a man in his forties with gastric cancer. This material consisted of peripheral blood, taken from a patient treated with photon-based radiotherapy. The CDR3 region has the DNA TGTGCCTGGAGTGTACGGCTTTCGGGACTCCTGCCAGAAGAGCAGTACTTC. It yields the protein CAWSVRLSGLLPEEQYF.